Sequencing of this T cell receptor beta chain was carried out in a study of T cell repertoires in aging, cancer and after chemotherapy. Trimming removed 0 bases from V and 11 bases from J, with 12 bases in between. The CDR3 has 12 residues. Germline CDR1 and CDR2: DFQATT and SNEGSKA (reference sequence). TRB rearrangements spanning V, D and J were amplified using mixed TRB-A/B primers. TCRdb independently ran MiXCR on the multiplex PCR reads; one entry per CDR3 protein. This table holds approximately 9,000 distinct CDR3 sequences, around 25% found once. Whole-study findings and limits: Lymphoid organ infiltration in hematological cancer patients may impair thymic emigration or peripheral T cell expansion. Untreated cancer patients had significantly lower blood TCR diversity than age-matched healthy donors.

Regarding this clonotype: Its antigen remains unidentified.

TCR beta rearrangements were amplified from peripheral blood genomic DNA. The receptor comes from a human donor with a blood cancer. Sequencing was performed on blood. The chain recombines TRBV20-1 with TRBJ2-3; no reliable D call. Here the CDR3 DNA reads TGCAGTGCTAGAGATCATAAGAATAGGCAGTATTTT. Translating gives CSARDHKNRQYF.